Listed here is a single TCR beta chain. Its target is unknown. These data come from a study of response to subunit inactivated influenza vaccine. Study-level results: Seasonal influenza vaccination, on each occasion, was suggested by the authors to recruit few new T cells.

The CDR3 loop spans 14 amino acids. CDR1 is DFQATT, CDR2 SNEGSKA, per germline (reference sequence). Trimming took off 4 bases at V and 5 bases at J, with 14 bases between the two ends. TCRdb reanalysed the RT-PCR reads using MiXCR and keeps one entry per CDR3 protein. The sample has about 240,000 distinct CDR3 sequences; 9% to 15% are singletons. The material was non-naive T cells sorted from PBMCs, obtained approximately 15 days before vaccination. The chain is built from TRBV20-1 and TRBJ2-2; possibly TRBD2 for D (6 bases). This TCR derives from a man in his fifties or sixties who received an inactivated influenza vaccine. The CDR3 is CSAKPGSPTGELFF. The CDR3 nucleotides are TGCAGTGCTAAACCCGGGAGCCCGACCGGGGAGCTGTTTTTT.